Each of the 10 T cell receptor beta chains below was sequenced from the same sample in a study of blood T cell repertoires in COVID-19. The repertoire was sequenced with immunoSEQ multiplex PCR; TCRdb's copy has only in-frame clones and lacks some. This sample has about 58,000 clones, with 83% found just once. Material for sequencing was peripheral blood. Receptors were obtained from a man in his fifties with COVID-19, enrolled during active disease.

The CDR3 region is CASSCRGSEAFF. CDR3 coding DNA: TGTGCCAGCAGCTGCCGGGGGTCTGAAGCTTTCTTT. The chain has TRBV11-3 and TRBJ1-1, with D tentatively TRBD1 (5 bases). From germline, CDR1 is SGHNT and CDR2 YENEEA. The CDR3 has 12 amino acids. The V end was cut by 4 bases, the J end by 6 bases, with 9 bases between.

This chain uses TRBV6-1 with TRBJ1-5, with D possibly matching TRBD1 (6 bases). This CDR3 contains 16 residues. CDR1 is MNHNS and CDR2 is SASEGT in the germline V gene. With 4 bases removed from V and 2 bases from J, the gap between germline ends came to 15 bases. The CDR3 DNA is TGTGCCAGCAGTGTTGGTTGGACAGTTGGCAATCAGCCCCAGCATTTT. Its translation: CASSVGWTVGNQPQHF.

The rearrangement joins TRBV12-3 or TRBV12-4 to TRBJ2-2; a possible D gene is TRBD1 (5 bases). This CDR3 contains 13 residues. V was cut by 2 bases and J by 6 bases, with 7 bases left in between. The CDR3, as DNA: TGTGCCAGCAGTTTACAGGGCCCCGGGGAGCTGTTTTTT. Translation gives CASSLQGPGELFF.

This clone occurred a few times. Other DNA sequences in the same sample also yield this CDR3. The CDR3 protein is CASSFTAGGTDTQYF. The CDR3 DNA follows: TGTGCCAGCAGCTTCACAGCGGGGGGCACAGATACGCAGTATTTT. This chain links TRBV11-2 with TRBJ2-3, with 8 bases identical to TRBD2. The CDR3 sequence is 15 residues long. The V and J ends lost 3 bases and 1 base, in that order; junction bases with no gene match: 3. Germline CDR1 and CDR2: SGHAT and FQNNGV.

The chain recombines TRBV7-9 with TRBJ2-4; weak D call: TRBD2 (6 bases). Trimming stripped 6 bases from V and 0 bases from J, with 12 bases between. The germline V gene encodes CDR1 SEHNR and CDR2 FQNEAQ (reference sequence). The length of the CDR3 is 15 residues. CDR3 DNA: TGTGCCAGCAGTGACGCGGGGATAGCCAAAAACATTCAGTACTTC. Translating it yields CASSDAGIAKNIQYF.

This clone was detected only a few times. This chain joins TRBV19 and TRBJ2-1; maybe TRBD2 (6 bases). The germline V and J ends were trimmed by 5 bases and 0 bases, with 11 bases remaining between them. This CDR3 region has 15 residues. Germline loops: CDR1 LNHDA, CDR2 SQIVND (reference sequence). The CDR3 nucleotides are TGTGCCAGTAGTCCTTACGGGAGCTCCTACAATGAGCAGTTCTTC. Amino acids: CASSPYGSSYNEQFF.

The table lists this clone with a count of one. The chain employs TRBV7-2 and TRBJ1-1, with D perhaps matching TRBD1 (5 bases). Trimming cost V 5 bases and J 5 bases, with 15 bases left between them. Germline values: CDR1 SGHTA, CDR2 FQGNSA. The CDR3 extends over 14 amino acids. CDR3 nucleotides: TGTGCCAGCAGCCCAAAAAAGGGACTGACTGAAGCTTTCTTT. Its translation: CASSPKKGLTEAFF.

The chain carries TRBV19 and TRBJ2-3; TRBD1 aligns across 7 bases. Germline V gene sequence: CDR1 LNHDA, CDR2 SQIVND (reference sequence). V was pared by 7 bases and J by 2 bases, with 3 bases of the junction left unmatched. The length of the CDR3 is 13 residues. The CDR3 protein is CASIGTATDTQYF. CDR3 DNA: TGTGCCAGTATAGGGACAGCCACAGATACGCAGTATTTT.

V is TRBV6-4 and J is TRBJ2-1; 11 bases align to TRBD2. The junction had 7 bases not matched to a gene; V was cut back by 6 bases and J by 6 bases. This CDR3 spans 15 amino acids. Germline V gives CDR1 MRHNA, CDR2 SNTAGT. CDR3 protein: CASSQLAGDGNEQFF. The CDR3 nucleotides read TGTGCCAGCAGCCAACTAGCGGGAGATGGCAATGAGCAGTTCTTC.

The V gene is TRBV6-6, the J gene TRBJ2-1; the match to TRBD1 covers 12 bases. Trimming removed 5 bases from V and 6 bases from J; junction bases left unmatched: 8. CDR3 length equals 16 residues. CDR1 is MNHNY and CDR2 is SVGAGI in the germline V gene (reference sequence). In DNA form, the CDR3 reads TGTGCCAGCAGTACGCAGGGGACAGGGGGCTCCAATGAGCAGTTCTTC. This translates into CASSTQGTGGSNEQFF.